The sequence of this TCR beta chain was determined in a study of blood T cell repertoires in COVID-19. As for the study in general: Sources were T cells, B-cell-depleted T cells, or PBMCs; the material itself was cDNA or gDNA.

Clinical histories supplied by participants themselves formed the basis of cohort assignment. Recovered status in Cohort 3 required two negative PCRs, clearance, or symptom resolution. The CDR3 is made up of 14 amino acids. Between the trimmed V and J ends, which lost 5 bases and 8 bases, there was a span of 18 bases. The germline CDR1 and CDR2 sequences are SGHAT and FQNNGV. Authors' data handling: Cell counts per sample came from amplifying reference gene primers. This table comes from immunoSEQ multiplex PCR, and its TCRdb copy is limited to in-frame clones, with some not included. For V, J and clone size, that table is used; D and trimming come from the DNA. Among roughly 150,000 clones listed, about 80% were seen once.

The sequence came from a woman aged 60-75 years who had recovered from COVID-19. The V and J genes are TRBV11-2 and TRBJ1-2, with D tentatively TRBD1 (6 bases). Input material: PBMCs or T cells enriched from blood (not recorded which). CDR3 coding DNA: TGTGCCAGCAGCGTAGGACAGTCCGCTTACGGCTACACCTTC. Its translation: CASSVGQSAYGYTF.